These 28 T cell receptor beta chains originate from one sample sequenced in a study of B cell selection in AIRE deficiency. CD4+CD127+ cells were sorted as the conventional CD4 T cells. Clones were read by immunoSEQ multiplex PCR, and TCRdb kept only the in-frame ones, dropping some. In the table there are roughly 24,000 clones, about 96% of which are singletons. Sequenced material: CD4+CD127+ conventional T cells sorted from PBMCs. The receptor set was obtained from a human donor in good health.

This CDR3 is CASSHTDREGCGNQPQHF. CDR3 bases: TGTGCCAGCAGCCACACGGATAGAGAGGGGTGCGGCAATCAGCCCCAGCATTTT. The chain carries TRBV21-1 and TRBJ1-5. TRBV21-1 is shown as a pseudogene. The CDR3 is made up of 18 amino acids.

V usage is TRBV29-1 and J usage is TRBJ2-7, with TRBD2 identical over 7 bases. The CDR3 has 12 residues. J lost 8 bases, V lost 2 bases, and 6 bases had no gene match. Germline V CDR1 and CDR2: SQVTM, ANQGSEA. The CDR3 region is CSVEQTGGQQYF. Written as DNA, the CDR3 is TGCAGCGTTGAACAAACGGGGGGTCAGCAGTACTTC.

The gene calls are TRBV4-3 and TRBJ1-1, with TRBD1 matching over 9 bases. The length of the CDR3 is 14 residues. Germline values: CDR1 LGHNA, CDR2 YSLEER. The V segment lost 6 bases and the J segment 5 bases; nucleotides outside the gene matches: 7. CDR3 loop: CASSHRDRDTEAFF. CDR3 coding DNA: TGCGCCAGCAGTCACCGGGACAGGGATACTGAAGCTTTCTTT.

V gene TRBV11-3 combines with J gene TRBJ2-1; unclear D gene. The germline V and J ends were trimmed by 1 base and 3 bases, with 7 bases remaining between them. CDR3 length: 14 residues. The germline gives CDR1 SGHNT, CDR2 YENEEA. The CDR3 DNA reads TGTGCCAGCAGCTTAGCCGGGTTCTACAATGAGCAGTTCTTC. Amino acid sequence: CASSLAGFYNEQFF.

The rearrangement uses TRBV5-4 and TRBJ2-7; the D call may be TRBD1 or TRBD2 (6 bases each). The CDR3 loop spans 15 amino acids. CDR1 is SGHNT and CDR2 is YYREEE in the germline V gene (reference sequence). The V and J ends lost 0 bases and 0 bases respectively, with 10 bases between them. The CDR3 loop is CASSLEGGASYEQYF. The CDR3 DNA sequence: TGTGCCAGCAGCTTGGAGGGGGGAGCCTCCTACGAGCAGTACTTC.

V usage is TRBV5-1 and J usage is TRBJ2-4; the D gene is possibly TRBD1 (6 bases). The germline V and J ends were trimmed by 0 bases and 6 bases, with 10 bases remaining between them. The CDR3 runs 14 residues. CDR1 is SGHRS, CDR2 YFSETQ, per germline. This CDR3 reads CASSLATGGNIQYF. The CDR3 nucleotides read TGCGCCAGCAGCTTGGCGACAGGTGGAAACATTCAGTACTTC. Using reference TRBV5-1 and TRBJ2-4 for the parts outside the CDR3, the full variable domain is KAGVTQTPRYLIKTRGQQVTLSCSPISGHRSVSWYQQTPGQGLQFLFEYFSETQRNKGNFPGRFSGRQFSNSRSEMNVSTLELGDSALYLCASSLATGGNIQYFGAGTRLSVL.

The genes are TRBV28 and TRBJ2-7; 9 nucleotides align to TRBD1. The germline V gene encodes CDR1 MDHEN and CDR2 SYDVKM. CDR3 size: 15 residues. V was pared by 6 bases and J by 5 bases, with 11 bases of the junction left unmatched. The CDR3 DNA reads TGTGCCAGCAGGGCCCGGGACAGGGAACTCCACGAGCAGTACTTC. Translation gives CASRARDRELHEQYF.

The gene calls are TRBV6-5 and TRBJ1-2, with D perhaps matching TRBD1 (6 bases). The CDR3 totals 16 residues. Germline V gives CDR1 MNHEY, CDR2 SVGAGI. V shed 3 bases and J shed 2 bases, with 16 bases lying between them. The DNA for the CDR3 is TGTGCCAGCAGTTATTACGGACAGAAGAAAAACTATGGCTACACCTTC. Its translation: CASSYYGQKKNYGYTF.

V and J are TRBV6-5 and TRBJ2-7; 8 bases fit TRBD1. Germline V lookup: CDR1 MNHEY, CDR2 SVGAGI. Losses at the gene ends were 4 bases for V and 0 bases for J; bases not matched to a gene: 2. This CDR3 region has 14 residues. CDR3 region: CASSWDRSSYEQYF. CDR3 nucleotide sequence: TGTGCCAGCAGTTGGGACAGGAGCTCCTACGAGCAGTACTTC.

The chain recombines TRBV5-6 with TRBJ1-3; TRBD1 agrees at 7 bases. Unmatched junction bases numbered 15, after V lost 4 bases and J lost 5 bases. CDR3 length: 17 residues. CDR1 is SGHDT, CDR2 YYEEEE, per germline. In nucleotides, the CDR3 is TGTGCCAGCAGCGAATTAACAGGGGACTGGAACCGAAACACCATATATTTT. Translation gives CASSELTGDWNRNTIYF.

The CDR3 region has the DNA TGCGCCAGCAGCCCGGGACGAACGGCTAGGGGCTACACCTTC. Translated: CASSPGRTARGYTF. This chain connects TRBV10-1 to TRBJ1-2, with a tentative D call TRBD1 (5 bases). The CDR3 spans 14 residues. V was cut by 6 bases and J by 8 bases, with 19 bases left in between. The V gene's germline CDR1 is WNHNN and CDR2 SYGVQD (reference sequence).

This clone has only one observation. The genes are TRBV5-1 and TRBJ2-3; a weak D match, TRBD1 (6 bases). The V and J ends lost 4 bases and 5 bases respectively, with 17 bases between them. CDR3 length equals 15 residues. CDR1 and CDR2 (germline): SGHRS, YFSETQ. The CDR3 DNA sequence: TGCGCCAGCAGCAGAACAGGGCTGATTGGAGATACGCAGTATTTT. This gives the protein CASSRTGLIGDTQYF.

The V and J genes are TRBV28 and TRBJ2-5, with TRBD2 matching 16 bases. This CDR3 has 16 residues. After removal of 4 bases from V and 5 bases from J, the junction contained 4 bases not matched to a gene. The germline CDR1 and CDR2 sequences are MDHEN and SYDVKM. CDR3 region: CASSSGLAGGVETQYF. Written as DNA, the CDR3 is TGTGCCAGCAGTTCGGGACTAGCGGGGGGGGTGGAGACCCAGTACTTC.

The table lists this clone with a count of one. DNA for the CDR3: TGTGCCAGCAGCCTTGGACTAGCGGGGGCCTCGAACACCGGGGAGCTGTTTTTT. Its translation: CASSLGLAGASNTGELFF. The rearrangement joins TRBV7-6 to TRBJ2-2, with 13 bases matching TRBD2. Per germline, CDR1 SGHVS and CDR2 FNYEAQ. CDR3 length: 18 amino acids. V lost 5 bases, J lost 0 bases, and 6 bases stayed unmatched. Based on the CDR3 plus reference TRBV7-6 and TRBJ2-2, the full variable domain is GAGVSQSPRYKVTKRGQDVALRCDPISGHVSLYWYRQALGQGPEFLTYFNYEAQQDKSGLPNDRFSAERPEGSISTLTIQRTEQRDSAMYRCASSLGLAGASNTGELFFGEGSRLTVL.

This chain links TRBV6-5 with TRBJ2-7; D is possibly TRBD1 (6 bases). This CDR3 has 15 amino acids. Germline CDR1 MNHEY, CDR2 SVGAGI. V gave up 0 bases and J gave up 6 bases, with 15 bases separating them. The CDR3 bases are TGTGCCAGCAGTTACTCTCCACAGGGAACGATCGAGCAGTACTTC. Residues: CASSYSPQGTIEQYF.

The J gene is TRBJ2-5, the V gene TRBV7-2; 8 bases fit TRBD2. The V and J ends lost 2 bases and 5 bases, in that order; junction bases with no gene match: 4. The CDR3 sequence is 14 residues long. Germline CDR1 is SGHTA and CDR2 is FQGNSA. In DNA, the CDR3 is TGTGCCAGCAGCTTACGGACTAGCAAGGAGACCCAGTACTTC. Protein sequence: CASSLRTSKETQYF.

The CDR3 region has the DNA TGTGCCAGCAGCCGACCGGGGGGGGGCACTGAAGCTTTCTTT. Translated: CASSRPGGGTEAFF. The V call is TRBV7-2, the J call TRBJ1-1, with a possible D match to TRBD1 (5 bases). V was trimmed by 5 bases and J by 4 bases, leaving 14 bases between them. The germline gives CDR1 SGHTA, CDR2 FQGNSA. The CDR3 loop spans 14 amino acids.

The CDR3 loop is CASSLAGLAETQYF. The CDR3 DNA reads as TGTGCCAGCAGCTTAGCCGGACTAGCGGAGACCCAGTACTTC. The J gene is TRBJ2-5, the V gene TRBV7-6, with 9 bases matching TRBD2. Germline V gives CDR1 SGHVS, CDR2 FNYEAQ. V was pared by 0 bases and J by 5 bases, with 1 base of the junction left unmatched. The CDR3 length is 14 residues.

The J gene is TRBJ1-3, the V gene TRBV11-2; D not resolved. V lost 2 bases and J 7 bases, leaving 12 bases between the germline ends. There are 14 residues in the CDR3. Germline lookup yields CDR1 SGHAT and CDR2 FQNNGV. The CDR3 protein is CASSLFELSNTIYF. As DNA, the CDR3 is TGTGCCAGCAGCTTATTCGAACTGTCGAACACCATATATTTT.

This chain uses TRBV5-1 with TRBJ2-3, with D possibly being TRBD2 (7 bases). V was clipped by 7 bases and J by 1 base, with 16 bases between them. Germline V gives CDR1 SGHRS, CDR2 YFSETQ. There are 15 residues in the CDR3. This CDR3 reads CASREGGYGTDTQYF. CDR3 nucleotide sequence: TGCGCCAGCCGCGAGGGGGGGTATGGCACAGATACGCAGTATTTT. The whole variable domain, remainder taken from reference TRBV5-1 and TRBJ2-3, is KAGVTQTPRYLIKTRGQQVTLSCSPISGHRSVSWYQQTPGQGLQFLFEYFSETQRNKGNFPGRFSGRQFSNSRSEMNVSTLELGDSALYLCASREGGYGTDTQYFGPGTRLTVL.

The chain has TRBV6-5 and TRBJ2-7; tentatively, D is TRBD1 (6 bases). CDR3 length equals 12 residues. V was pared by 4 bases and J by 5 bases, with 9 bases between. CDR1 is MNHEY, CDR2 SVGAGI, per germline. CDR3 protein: CASSSNRDEQYF. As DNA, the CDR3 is TGTGCCAGCAGTTCTAACAGGGACGAGCAGTACTTC.

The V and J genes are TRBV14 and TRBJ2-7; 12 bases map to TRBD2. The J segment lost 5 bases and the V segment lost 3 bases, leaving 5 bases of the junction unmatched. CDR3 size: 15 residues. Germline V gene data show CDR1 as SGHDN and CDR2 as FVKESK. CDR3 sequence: CASSQSLAGGHEQYF. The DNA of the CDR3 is TGTGCCAGCAGCCAGTCACTAGCGGGGGGCCACGAGCAGTACTTC. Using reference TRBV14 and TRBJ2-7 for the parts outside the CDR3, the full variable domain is EAGVTQFPSHSVIEKGQTVTLRCDPISGHDNLYWYRRVMGKEIKFLLHFVKESKQDESGMPNNRFLAERTGGTYSTLKVQPAELEDSGVYFCASSQSLAGGHEQYFGPGTRLTVT.

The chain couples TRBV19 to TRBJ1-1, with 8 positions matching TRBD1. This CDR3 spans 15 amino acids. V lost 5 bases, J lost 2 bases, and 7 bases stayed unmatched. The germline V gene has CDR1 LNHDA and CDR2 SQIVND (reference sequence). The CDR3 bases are TGTGCCAGTAGTGATCCGGGACAGGCCAACACTGAAGCTTTCTTT. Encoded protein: CASSDPGQANTEAFF.

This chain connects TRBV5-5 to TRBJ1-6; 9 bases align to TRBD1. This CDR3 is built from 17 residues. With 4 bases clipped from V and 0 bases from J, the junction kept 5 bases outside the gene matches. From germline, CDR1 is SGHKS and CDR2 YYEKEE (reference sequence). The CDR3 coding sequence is TGTGCCAGCAGCCTTGACAGGGGGAGCTCCTATAATTCACCCCTCCACTTT. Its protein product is CASSLDRGSSYNSPLHF.

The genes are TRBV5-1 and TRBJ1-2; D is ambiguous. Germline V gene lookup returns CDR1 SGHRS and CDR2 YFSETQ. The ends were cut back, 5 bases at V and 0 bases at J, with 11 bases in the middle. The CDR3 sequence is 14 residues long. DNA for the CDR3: TGCGCCAGCAGTCGAGCACGACCTAACTATGGCTACACCTTC. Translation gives CASSRARPNYGYTF.

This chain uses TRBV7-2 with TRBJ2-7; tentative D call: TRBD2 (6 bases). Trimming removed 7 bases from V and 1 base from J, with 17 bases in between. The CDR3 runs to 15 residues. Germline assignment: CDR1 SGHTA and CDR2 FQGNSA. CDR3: CASTWTGTASYEQYF. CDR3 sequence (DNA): TGTGCCAGCACTTGGACCGGGACTGCATCCTACGAGCAGTACTTC.

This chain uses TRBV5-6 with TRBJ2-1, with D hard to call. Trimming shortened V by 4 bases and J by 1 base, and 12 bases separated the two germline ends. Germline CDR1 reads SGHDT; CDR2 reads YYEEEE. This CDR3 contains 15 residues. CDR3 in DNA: TGTGCCAGCAGCCCTGGGGTGGTTTCCTACAATGAGCAGTTCTTC. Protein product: CASSPGVVSYNEQFF. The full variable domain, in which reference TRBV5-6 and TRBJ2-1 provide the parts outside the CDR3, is DAGVTQSPTHLIKTRGQQVTLRCSPKSGHDTVSWYQQALGQGPQFIFQYYEEEERQRGNFPDRFSGHQFPNYSSELNVNALLLGDSALYLCASSPGVVSYNEQFFGPGTRLTVL.

CDR3 nucleotides: TGTGCCAGCAGCAAAAAGGGACAGGGGAGAGCTTTCTTT. It codes for CASSKKGQGRAFF. J is TRBJ1-1 and V is TRBV9; TRBD1 aligns across 10 bases. Germline CDR1 and CDR2: SGDLS and YYNGEE. V lost 4 bases to trimming and J lost 10 bases; unmatched junction nucleotides: 7. The CDR3 covers 13 residues.